This T cell receptor beta chain emerged from a study of neurological immune-mediated disorders. V dropped 5 bases and J dropped 9 bases, with 17 bases sitting between them. The CDR3 length is 15 residues. This clonotype appeared many times. Its antigen is not identified. 5'RACE employing 10-nucleotide random UMIs yielded the cDNA. TCRdb reprocessed the 5' RACE reads with MiXCR, giving one entry per CDR3 protein. The table has tens of thousands of distinct CDR3 sequences, around a tenth seen once. Study observations and caveats: TCR clonal expansion peaked in HTLV-1-associated myelopathy patients and was lowest in multiple sclerosis patients.

Documented time point: longitudinal time-point 1 (baseline). For the unsorted libraries, 2 million PBMCs stored at -80 C served as input. The specimen sequenced was PBMCs. This TCR came from a male donor with HTLV-1-associated myelopathy (HAM/TSP). V and J are TRBV12-3 or TRBV12-4 and TRBJ1-6; weak D call: TRBD1 (6 bases). The CDR3: CASSPQGGGPSPLHF. The DNA of the CDR3 is TGTGCCAGCAGTCCCCAAGGGGGGGGCCCTTCACCCCTCCACTTT.